These T cell receptor beta chains were read from a single sample in a study of response to subunit inactivated influenza vaccine. TCRdb fed the RT-PCR reads into MiXCR, producing one record per CDR3 protein. Of just under 550,000 distinct CDR3 sequences in the sample, around a quarter were seen once. The same data also went into a second study, on T cells expressing NK-cell markers.

Material: CD4+ T cells sorted from PBMCs, obtained about 12 days after vaccination. All receptors derive from a man aged 50 or older who received an inactivated influenza vaccine. Both conserved end residues are part of each CDR3. Fields, in order: J gene, V gene, CDR3 protein.

j_call: TRBJ1-6; v_call: TRBV6-2/TRBV6-3; cdr3_aa: CASSLTSGTEGSPLHF
j_call: TRBJ2-5; v_call: TRBV5-1; cdr3_aa: CASSEAYQETQYF
j_call: TRBJ2-7; v_call: TRBV30; cdr3_aa: CAWSVTWRGEQYF
j_call: TRBJ2-1; v_call: TRBV11-2; cdr3_aa: CASSLGLQRGGSYNEQFF
j_call: TRBJ2-7; v_call: TRBV6-6; cdr3_aa: CASSYTSGGRQYF
j_call: TRBJ2-7; v_call: TRBV4-2; cdr3_aa: CASSQPGQGFSEQYF
j_call: TRBJ2-5; v_call: TRBV29-1; cdr3_aa: CSVVGYRGQETQYF
j_call: TRBJ2-2; v_call: TRBV7-9; cdr3_aa: CASVGVVGAGELFF
j_call: TRBJ1-5; v_call: TRBV4-1; cdr3_aa: CASSFAGGGNQPQHF
j_call: TRBJ2-1; v_call: TRBV7-2; cdr3_aa: CASSPQRSSGATLGQFF
j_call: TRBJ2-1; v_call: TRBV10-3; cdr3_aa: CAISESTQGLAGVHEQFF
j_call: TRBJ2-7; v_call: TRBV5-1; cdr3_aa: CASSPNADSSSYEQYF
j_call: TRBJ2-3; v_call: TRBV5-1; cdr3_aa: CASSLLEDTQYF
j_call: TRBJ2-1; v_call: TRBV29-1; cdr3_aa: CSVGALAGGPRDEQFF
j_call: TRBJ1-4; v_call: TRBV30; cdr3_aa: CAWLPGFATNEKLFF
j_call: TRBJ2-1; v_call: TRBV12-3/TRBV12-4; cdr3_aa: CASTGPAGVGDNEQFF
j_call: TRBJ2-7; v_call: TRBV4-2; cdr3_aa: CASSQAGRGPYEQYF
j_call: TRBJ2-7; v_call: TRBV12-3/TRBV12-4; cdr3_aa: CASSTGTGPSEQYF
j_call: TRBJ2-2; v_call: TRBV3-1; cdr3_aa: CASSRAGDTGELFF
j_call: TRBJ2-5; v_call: TRBV7-9; cdr3_aa: CASSRPGQGCWF
j_call: TRBJ2-2; v_call: TRBV6-4; cdr3_aa: CASSPIGGLALGELFF
j_call: TRBJ2-7; v_call: TRBV20-1; cdr3_aa: CSASSGALENF
j_call: TRBJ2-1; v_call: TRBV5-5; cdr3_aa: CASTEWGQGRGEQFF
j_call: TRBJ1-1; v_call: TRBV3-1; cdr3_aa: CASSTIGGTEAFF
j_call: TRBJ2-1; v_call: TRBV29-1; cdr3_aa: CSVEYPSGRNEQFF
j_call: TRBJ1-2; v_call: TRBV12-3/TRBV12-4; cdr3_aa: CASRRITGGSNYGYTF
j_call: TRBJ2-2; v_call: TRBV10-3; cdr3_aa: CAISESGTANTGELFF
j_call: TRBJ2-3; v_call: TRBV15; cdr3_aa: CATSEGGAASTDTQYF
j_call: TRBJ1-4; v_call: TRBV5-1; cdr3_aa: CASSRGEGHEKLFF
j_call: TRBJ1-5; v_call: TRBV28; cdr3_aa: CGAKGQQNSNQPQHF
j_call: TRBJ2-3; v_call: TRBV12-3/TRBV12-4; cdr3_aa: CASRGLAVDTQYF
j_call: TRBJ1-1; v_call: TRBV11-2; cdr3_aa: CASSSRGGNVRGTEAFF